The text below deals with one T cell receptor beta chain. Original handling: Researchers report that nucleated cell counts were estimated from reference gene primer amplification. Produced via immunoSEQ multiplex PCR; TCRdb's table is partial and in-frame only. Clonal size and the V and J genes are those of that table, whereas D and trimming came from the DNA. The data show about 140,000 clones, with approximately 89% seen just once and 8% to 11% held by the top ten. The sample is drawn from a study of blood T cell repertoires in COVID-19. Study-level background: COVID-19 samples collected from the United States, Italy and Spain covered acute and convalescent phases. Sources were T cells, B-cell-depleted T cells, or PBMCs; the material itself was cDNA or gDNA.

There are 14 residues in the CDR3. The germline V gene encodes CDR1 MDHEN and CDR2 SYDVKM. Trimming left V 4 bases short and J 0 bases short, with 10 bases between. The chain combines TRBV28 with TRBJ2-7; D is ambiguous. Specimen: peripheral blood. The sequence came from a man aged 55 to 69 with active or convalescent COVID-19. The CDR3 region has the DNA TGTGCCAGCAGTTCCCCCCAGGACTCCTACGAGCAGTACTTC. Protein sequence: CASSSPQDSYEQYF.